Listed here are 3 T cell receptor beta chains from one sample, sequenced in a study of T-cell memory formation after mild COVID-19. TCRdb reprocessed the 5' RACE reads via MiXCR and lists one record per CDR3 protein. The sample consists of roughly 500,000 distinct CDR3 sequences, just over 20% of them appearing once. Source material: PBMCs or a T cell subset sorted from them (not recorded which). These receptors all come from an adult woman who had mild COVID-19 (a few samples of this study predate the infection). Cell type and time point are not known.

The table lists this clonotype with many counts. The chain carries TRBV7-3 and TRBJ2-1; D unresolved. Germline CDR1 is SGHTA and CDR2 is FQGTGA. V shed 5 bases and J shed 1 base, with 3 bases lying between them. This CDR3 has 12 residues. This chain's CDR3 is CASSQSYNEQFF. The CDR3 bases are TGTGCCAGCAGCCAATCCTACAATGAGCAGTTCTTC.

Only a few counts were recorded for this clonotype. This chain joins TRBV7-2 and TRBJ2-1; weak D call: TRBD1 (6 bases). The CDR3 is made up of 19 amino acids. Trimming shortened V by 5 bases and J by 6 bases, and 29 bases separated the two germline ends. Germline V gene lookup returns CDR1 SGHTA and CDR2 FQGNSA. Here the CDR3 reads CASSILRGQRHPQVNEQFF. The CDR3 DNA reads TGTGCCAGCAGCATCCTCCGGGGACAACGGCACCCCCAGGTCAATGAGCAGTTCTTC.

This sequence joins TRBV29-1 and TRBJ2-7; no clear D. Trimming removed 3 bases from V and 2 bases from J, with 8 bases in between. The CDR3 totals 12 residues. Per the germline V gene, CDR1 is SQVTM and CDR2 is ANQGSEA. CDR3 DNA sequence: TGCAGCGTTGAGGGGTCTCCCTACGAGCAGTACTTC. The encoded protein is CSVEGSPYEQYF.